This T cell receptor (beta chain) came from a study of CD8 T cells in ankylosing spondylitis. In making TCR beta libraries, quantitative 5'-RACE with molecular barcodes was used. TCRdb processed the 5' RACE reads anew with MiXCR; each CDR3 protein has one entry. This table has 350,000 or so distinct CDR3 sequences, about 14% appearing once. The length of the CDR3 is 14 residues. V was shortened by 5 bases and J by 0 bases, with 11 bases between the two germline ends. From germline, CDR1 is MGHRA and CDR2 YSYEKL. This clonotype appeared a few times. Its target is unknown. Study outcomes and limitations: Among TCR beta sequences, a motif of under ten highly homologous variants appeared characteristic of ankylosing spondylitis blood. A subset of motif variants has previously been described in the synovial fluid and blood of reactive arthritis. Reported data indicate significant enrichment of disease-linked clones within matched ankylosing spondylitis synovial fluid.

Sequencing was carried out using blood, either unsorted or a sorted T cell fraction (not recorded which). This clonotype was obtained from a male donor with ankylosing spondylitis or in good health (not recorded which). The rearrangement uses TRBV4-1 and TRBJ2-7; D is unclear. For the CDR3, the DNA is TGCGCCAGCAGCTTTCCCGCAAGCTCCTACGAGCAGTACTTC. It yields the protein CASSFPASSYEQYF.